This T cell receptor beta chain was documented in a study of Graves' ophthalmopathy and Graves' hyperthyroidism. RNA transcripts were the template, and TCR beta CDR3 regions were amplified from them. HTBI primers served in a first-round RT-PCR, which a second-round multiplex PCR followed. TCRdb reprocessed the multiplex PCR reads via MiXCR and lists one record per CDR3 protein. The data show 450,000 or so distinct CDR3 sequences, about an eighth seen once. The junction had 6 bases not matched to a gene; V was cut back by 5 bases and J by 5 bases. Germline V lookup: CDR1 SGHVS, CDR2 FNYEAQ. This CDR3 has 15 residues.

This chain connects TRBV7-6 to TRBJ2-5; TRBD2 agrees at 12 bases. This receptor was identified in a woman between 25 and 40 years old with Graves' ophthalmopathy. The sample consisted of blood. CDR3 protein: CASSPLAGGAETQYF. CDR3 nucleotides: TGTGCCAGCAGCCCACTAGCGGGGGGTGCGGAGACCCAGTACTTC.